A selection of T cell receptor beta chains follows, all from one sample in a study of cytomegalovirus exposure and HLA in healthy donors. TCRdb's table, derived via immunoSEQ multiplex PCR, lists solely in-frame clones and lacks some. The sample lists under 200,000 clones, 9.5% to 15% occurring once. The sequenced sample consisted of PBMCs. These receptors were obtained from a man in his fifties in good health and CMV-seropositive. The CDR3 runs from the conserved cysteine through the conserved F or W. D genes are given only for firm matches. Clone size is stated in some rows and not others, as once, few, many or a class when expanded.

d_gene: .
v_gene: TRBV6-6
abundance: .
j_gene: TRBJ1-1
CDR3nt: TGTGCCAGCAGTTACGCGGGAGGATGGTCCGCTTTCTTT
CDR3aa: CASSYAGGWSAFF

d_gene: TRBD2
v_gene: TRBV5-4
abundance: few
j_gene: TRBJ2-3
CDR3nt: TGTGCCAGCAGCCGAGGCGGGGGGCCGGCAGATACGCAGTATTTT
CDR3aa: CASSRGGGPADTQYF

d_gene: .
v_gene: TRBV10-3
abundance: few
j_gene: TRBJ1-6
CDR3nt: TGTGCCATCACCGATCAACACAGGGATTCACCCCTCCACTTT
CDR3aa: CAITDQHRDSPLHF

d_gene: .
v_gene: TRBV6-4
abundance: once
j_gene: TRBJ2-1
CDR3nt: TGTGCCAGCAGCCCGATGAGTCAGGGGCCACGGAATGAGCAGTTCTTC
CDR3aa: CASSPMSQGPRNEQFF

d_gene: .
v_gene: TRBV6-5
abundance: .
j_gene: TRBJ1-3
CDR3nt: TGTGCCAGCAGTTACGTAGGGGCGAACACCATATATTTT
CDR3aa: CASSYVGANTIYF

d_gene: .
v_gene: TRBV19
abundance: few
j_gene: TRBJ2-2
CDR3nt: TGTGCCAGTAGCCTTACAGGCGGGGAGCTGTTTTTT
CDR3aa: CASSLTGGELFF

d_gene: TRBD1
v_gene: TRBV5-1
abundance: few
j_gene: TRBJ1-6
CDR3nt: TGCGCCAGCAGCTTGGCTGGGACAGGGGATAATTCACCCCTCCACTTT
CDR3aa: CASSLAGTGDNSPLHF

d_gene: TRBD2
v_gene: TRBV6-4
abundance: few
j_gene: TRBJ2-1
CDR3nt: TGTGCCGGCCAAGCGGGGGGGAGTAGGAATGAGCAGTTCTTC
CDR3aa: CAGQAGGSRNEQFF

d_gene: .
v_gene: TRBV6-5
abundance: few
j_gene: TRBJ2-2
CDR3nt: TGTGCCAGCAGTTACGGCGGGGTGAACACCGGGGAGCTGTTTTTT
CDR3aa: CASSYGGVNTGELFF

d_gene: .
v_gene: TRBV19
abundance: few
j_gene: TRBJ1-6
CDR3nt: TGTGCCAGTAGTTACCGGGACATCTCGAGCTCCTATAATTCACCCCTCCACTTT
CDR3aa: CASSYRDISSSYNSPLHF

d_gene: TRBD2
v_gene: TRBV9
abundance: .
j_gene: TRBJ2-6
CDR3nt: TGTGCCAGCAGCCGGGGGGACTCTGGGGCCAACGTCCTGACTTTC
CDR3aa: CASSRGDSGANVLTF